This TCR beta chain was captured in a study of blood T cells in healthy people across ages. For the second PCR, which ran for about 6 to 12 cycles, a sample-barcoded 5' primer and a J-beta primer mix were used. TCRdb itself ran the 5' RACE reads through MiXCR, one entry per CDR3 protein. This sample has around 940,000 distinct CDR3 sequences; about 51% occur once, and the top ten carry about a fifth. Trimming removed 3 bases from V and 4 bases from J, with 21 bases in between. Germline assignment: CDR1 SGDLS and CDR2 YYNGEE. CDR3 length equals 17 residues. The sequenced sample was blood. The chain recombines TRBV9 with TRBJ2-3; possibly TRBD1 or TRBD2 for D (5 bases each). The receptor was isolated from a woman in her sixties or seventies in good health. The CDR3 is CASSEERGPPNPDTQYF. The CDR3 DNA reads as TGTGCCAGCAGCGAGGAACGGGGACCCCCGAACCCAGATACGCAGTATTTT.